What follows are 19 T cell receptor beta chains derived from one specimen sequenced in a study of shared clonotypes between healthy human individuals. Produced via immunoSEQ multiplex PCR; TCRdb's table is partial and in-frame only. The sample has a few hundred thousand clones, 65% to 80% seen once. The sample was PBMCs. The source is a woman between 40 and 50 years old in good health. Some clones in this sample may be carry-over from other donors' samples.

The CDR3 coding sequence is TGTGCCGCCCGGCCGGGACAGGGGGCTTACGAGCAGTACTTC. Its translation is CAARPGQGAYEQYF. V is TRBV27 and J is TRBJ2-7; 12 bases line up with TRBD1. The CDR3 is 14 amino acids. CDR1 and CDR2 from the germline V gene are MNHEY and SMNVEV (reference sequence). Germline trimming cut 11 bases from V and 4 bases from J; bases unmatched to any gene: 9.

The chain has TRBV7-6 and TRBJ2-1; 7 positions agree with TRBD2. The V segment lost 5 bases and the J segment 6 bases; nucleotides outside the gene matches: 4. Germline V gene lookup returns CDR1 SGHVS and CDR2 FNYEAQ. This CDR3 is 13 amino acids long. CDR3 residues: CASSALASNEQFF. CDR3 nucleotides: TGTGCCAGCAGCGCACTAGCGTCCAATGAGCAGTTCTTC.

For the CDR3, the DNA is TGCAGCGTTGAAGGGGACAGGGAGGGCTACACCTTC. As protein: CSVEGDREGYTF. V usage is TRBV29-1 and J usage is TRBJ1-2; 9 positions agree with TRBD1. The CDR3 is 12 amino acids. Germline assignment: CDR1 SQVTM and CDR2 ANQGSEA. V dropped 1 base and J dropped 8; count of bases not matched to a gene: 2.

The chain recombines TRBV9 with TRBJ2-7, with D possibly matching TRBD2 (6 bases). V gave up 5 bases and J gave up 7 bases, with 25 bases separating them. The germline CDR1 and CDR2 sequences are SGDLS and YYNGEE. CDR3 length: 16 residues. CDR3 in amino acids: CASSETTGPVAGEQYF. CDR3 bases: TGTGCCAGCAGTGAAACTACGGGACCCGTGGCGGGGGAGCAGTACTTC.

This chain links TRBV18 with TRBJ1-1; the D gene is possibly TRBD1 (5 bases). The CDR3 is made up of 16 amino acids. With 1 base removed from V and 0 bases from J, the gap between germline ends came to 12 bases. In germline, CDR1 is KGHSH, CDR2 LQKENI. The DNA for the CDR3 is TGTGCCAGCTCACCACTCGCTAGGGGTGTGAACACTGAAGCTTTCTTT. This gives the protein CASSPLARGVNTEAFF.

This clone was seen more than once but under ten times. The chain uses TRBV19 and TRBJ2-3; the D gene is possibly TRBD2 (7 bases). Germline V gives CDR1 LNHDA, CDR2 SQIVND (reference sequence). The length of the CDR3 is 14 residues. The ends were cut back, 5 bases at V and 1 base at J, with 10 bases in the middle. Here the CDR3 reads CASSVRGRTDTQYF. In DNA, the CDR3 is TGTGCCAGTAGTGTGCGGGGGCGCACAGATACGCAGTATTTT.

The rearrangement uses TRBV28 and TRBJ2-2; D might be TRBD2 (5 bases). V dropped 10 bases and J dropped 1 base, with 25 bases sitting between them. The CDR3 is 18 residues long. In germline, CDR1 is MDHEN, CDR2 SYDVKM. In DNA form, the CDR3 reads TGTGCCATCAAGCAACTTGGGGAGTGGGAGCGGAACACCGGGGAGCTGTTTTTT. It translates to CAIKQLGEWERNTGELFF.

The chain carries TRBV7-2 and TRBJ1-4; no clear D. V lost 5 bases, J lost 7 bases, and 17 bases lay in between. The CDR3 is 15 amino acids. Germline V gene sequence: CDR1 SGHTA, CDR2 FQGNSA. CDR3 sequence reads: CASSPMVGLGEKLFF. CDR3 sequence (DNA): TGTGCCAGCAGCCCGATGGTGGGGTTGGGTGAAAAACTGTTTTTT.

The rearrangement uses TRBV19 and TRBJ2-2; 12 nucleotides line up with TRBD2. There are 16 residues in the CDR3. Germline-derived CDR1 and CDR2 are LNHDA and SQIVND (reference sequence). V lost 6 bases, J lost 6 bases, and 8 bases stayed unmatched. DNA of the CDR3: TGTGCCAGTAGGACTAGCGGGAGATCAGGAGCCGGGGAGCTGTTTTTT. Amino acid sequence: CASRTSGRSGAGELFF.

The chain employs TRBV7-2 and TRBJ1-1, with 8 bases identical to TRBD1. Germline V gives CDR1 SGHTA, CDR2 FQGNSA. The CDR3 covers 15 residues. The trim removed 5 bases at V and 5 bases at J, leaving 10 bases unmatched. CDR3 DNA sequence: TGTGCCAGCAGCCACTGGACAGGGTATGGGACTGAAGCTTTCTTT. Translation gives CASSHWTGYGTEAFF.

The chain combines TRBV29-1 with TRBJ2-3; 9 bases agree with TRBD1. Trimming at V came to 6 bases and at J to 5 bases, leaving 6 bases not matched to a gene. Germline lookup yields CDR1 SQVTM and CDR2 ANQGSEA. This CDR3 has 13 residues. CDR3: CSVTGTGKDTQYF. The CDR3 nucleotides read TGCAGCGTCACCGGGACAGGGAAAGATACGCAGTATTTT.

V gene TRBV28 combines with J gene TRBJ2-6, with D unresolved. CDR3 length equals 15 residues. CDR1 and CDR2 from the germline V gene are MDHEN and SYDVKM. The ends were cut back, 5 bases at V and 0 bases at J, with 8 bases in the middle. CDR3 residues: CASSTIRSGANVLTF. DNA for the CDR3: TGTGCCAGCAGTACAATACGCTCTGGGGCCAACGTCCTGACTTTC.

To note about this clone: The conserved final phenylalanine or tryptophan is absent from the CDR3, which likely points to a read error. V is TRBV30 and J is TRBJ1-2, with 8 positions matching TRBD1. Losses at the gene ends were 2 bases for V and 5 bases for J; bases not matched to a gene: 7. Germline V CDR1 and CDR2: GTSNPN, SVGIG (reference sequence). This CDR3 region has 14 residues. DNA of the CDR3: TGTGCCTGGAGTCGACCAAGACAGGGGTATGGCTACACCATC. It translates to CAWSRPRQGYGYTI.

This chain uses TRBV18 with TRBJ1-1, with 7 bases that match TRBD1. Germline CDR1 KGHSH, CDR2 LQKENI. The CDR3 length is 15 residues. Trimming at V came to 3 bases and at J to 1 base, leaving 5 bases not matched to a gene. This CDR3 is CASSPSQGRNTEAFF. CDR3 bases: TGTGCCAGCTCACCCTCACAGGGGAGGAACACTGAAGCTTTCTTT. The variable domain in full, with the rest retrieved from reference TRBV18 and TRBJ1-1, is NAGVMQNPRHLVRRRGQEARLRCSPMKGHSHVYWYRQLPEEGLKFMVYLQKENIIDESGMPKERFSAEFPKEGPSILRIQQVVRGDSAAYFCASSPSQGRNTEAFFGQGTRLTVV.

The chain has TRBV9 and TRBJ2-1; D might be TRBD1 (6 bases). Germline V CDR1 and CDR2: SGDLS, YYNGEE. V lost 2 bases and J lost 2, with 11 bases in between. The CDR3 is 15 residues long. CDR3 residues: CASSVRDTAYNEQFF. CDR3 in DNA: TGTGCCAGCAGCGTCCGGGACACCGCCTACAATGAGCAGTTCTTC.

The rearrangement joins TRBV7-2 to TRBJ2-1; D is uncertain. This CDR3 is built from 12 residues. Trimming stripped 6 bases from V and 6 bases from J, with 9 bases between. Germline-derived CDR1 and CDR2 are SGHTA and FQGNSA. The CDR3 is CASRKDLNEQFF. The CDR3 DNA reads TGTGCCAGCAGAAAGGACCTCAATGAGCAGTTCTTC.

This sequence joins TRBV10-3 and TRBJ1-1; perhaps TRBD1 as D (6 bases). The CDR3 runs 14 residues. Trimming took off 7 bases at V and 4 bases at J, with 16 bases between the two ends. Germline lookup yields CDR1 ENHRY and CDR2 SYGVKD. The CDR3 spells CAITREGDGTEAFF. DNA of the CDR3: TGTGCCATCACGAGAGAGGGGGATGGCACTGAAGCTTTCTTT.

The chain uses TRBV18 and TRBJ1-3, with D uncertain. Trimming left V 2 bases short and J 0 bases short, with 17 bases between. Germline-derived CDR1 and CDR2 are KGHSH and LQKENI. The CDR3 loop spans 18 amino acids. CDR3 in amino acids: CASSPYALQSFSGNTIYF. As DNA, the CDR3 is TGTGCCAGCTCACCATACGCTTTACAGAGTTTCTCTGGAAACACCATATATTTT.

CDR3 coding DNA: TGTGCCAGTAGTGTCCGACAGGGATATGGCTACACCTTC. Its protein product is CASSVRQGYGYTF. The rearrangement uses TRBV19 and TRBJ1-2, with 7 bases fitting TRBD1. V gave up 5 bases and J gave up 5 bases; unmatched junction bases: 5. This CDR3 is 13 amino acids long. CDR1 is LNHDA, CDR2 SQIVND, per germline (reference sequence).